These T cell receptor beta chains were read from a single sample in a study of cytomegalovirus exposure and HLA in healthy donors. Here immunoSEQ multiplex PCR was the method, and the copy in TCRdb shows in-frame clones only, minus some. Among under 200,000 clones listed, 75% to 90% were seen once. The specimen was PBMCs. Receptor source: a male donor in good health and CMV-seropositive. The CDR3 runs from the conserved cysteine through the conserved F or W. Fields, in order: D gene, V gene, J gene, clone size, CDR3 protein, CDR3 DNA. D genes are given only for firm matches. Some rows mark clone size as missing; the rest say once, few, many or name a class of expanded clone.

.	TRBV6-5	TRBJ2-5	.	CASGETVKGTQYF	TGTGCCAGCGGCGAGACAGTAAAGGGGACCCAGTACTTC
TRBD1	TRBV7-9	TRBJ2-7	.	CASSPGNRGPLSRSYEQYF	TGTGCCAGCAGCCCTGGAAACAGGGGGCCCTTAAGCCGCTCCTACGAGCAGTACTTC
TRBD2	TRBV5-5	TRBJ2-1	.	CASSLQGLAGASYNEQFF	TGTGCCAGCAGCTTGCAGGGACTAGCGGGAGCCTCCTACAATGAGCAGTTCTTC
TRBD2	TRBV5-4	TRBJ2-3	once	CASSLEASGRKDTQYF	TGTGCCAGCAGCTTGGAGGCTAGCGGGAGGAAAGATACGCAGTATTTT
.	TRBV21-1	TRBJ2-1	.	CASSKRQGAGSLKSSYNEQFF	TGTGCCAGCAGCAAACGTCAGGGAGCGGGAAGCCTCAAGAGCTCCTACAATGAGCAGTTCTTC
TRBD1	TRBV4-3	TRBJ1-1	.	CASSHLIGTVSTEAFF	TGCGCCAGCAGCCATCTTATCGGGACAGTGAGCACTGAAGCTTTCTTT
.	TRBV27	TRBJ2-7	.	CASSLKRRVAAPYEQYF	TGTGCCAGCAGTTTAAAACGGAGGGTAGCCGCCCCCTACGAGCAGTACTTC
.	TRBV7-3	TRBJ2-1	.	CASSFLGAGNEQFF	TGTGCCAGCAGCTTCCTTGGTGCGGGCAATGAGCAGTTCTTC
.	TRBV27	TRBJ1-5	once	CASSFRHSNQPQHF	TGTGCCAGCAGCTTCCGACATAGCAATCAGCCCCAGCATTTT
.	TRBV5-4	TRBJ2-5	.	CASRNTGGTETQYF	TGTGCCAGCAGAAATACGGGGGGCACGGAGACCCAGTACTTC
TRBD1	TRBV27	TRBJ1-5	.	CASSPRQGAYGQPQHF	TGTGCCAGCAGTCCACGACAGGGGGCTTACGGTCAGCCCCAGCATTTT
TRBD1	TRBV9	TRBJ1-1	.	CASSFGTGTTEAFF	TGTGCCAGCAGCTTTGGGACAGGGACCACTGAAGCTTTCTTT
TRBD1	TRBV27	TRBJ1-4	.	CASSRRQGLNEKLFF	TGTGCCAGCAGCCGGCGACAGGGCCTTAATGAAAAACTGTTTTTC
TRBD1	TRBV14	TRBJ1-4	.	CASNQGTGPYEKLFF	TGTGCCAGCAACCAAGGGACAGGGCCCTATGAAAAACTGTTTTTT
TRBD1	TRBV7-9	TRBJ1-2	.	CSSSLARDSLFFYGYTF	TGTTCCAGCAGCTTAGCCCGGGACAGCCTATTCTTCTATGGCTACACCTTC